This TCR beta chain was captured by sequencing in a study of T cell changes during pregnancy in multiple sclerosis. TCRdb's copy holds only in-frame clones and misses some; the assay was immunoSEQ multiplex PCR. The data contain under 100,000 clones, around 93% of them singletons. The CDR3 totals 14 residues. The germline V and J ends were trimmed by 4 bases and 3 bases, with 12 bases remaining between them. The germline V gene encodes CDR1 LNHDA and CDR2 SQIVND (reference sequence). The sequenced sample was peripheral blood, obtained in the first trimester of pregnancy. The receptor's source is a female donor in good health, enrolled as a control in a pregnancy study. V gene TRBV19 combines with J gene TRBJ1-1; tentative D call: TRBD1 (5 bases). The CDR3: CASSTRVFDTEAFF. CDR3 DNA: TGTGCCAGTAGTACCAGGGTATTTGACACTGAAGCTTTCTTT. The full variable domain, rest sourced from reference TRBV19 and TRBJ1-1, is DGGITQSPKYLFRKEGQNVTLSCEQNLNHDAMYWYRQDPGQGLRLIYYSQIVNDFQKGDIAEGYSVSREKKESFPLTVTSAQKNPTAFYLCASSTRVFDTEAFFGQGTRLTVV.